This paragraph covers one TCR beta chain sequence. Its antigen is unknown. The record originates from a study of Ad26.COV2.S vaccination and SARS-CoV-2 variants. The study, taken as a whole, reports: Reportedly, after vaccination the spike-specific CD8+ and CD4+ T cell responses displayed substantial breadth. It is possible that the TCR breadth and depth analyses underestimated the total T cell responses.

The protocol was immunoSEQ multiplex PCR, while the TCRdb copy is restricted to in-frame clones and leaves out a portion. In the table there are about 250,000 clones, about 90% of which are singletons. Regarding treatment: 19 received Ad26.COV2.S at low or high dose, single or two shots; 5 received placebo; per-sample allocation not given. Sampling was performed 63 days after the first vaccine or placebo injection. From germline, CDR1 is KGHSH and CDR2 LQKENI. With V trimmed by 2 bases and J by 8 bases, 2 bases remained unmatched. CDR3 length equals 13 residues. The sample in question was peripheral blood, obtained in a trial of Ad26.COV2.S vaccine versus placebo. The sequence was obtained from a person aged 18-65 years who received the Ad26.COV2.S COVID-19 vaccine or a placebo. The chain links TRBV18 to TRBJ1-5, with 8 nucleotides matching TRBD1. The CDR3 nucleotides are TGTGCCAGCTCACCAGACAGGGGAGAGCCCCAGCATTTT. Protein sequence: CASSPDRGEPQHF.